The next 25 T cell receptor beta chains were all read from a single sample in a study of radiotherapy plus CTLA-4 blockade in lung cancer. The method was immunoSEQ multiplex PCR; TCRdb's version includes in-frame clones alone and lacks a portion of them. Of over 100,000 clones in the sample, 81% were seen once. Sample: peripheral blood, taken from a patient treated with radiotherapy plus ipilimumab. The receptors shown here come from a human donor with non-small cell lung cancer that progressed on radiotherapy plus ipilimumab. Some clones in this sample may be carry-over from other donors' samples.

The chain combines TRBV21-1 with TRBJ2-5; the table calls TRBD2, which could not be checked here. TRBV21-1 is a pseudogene segment. The CDR3 totals 18 residues. The CDR3 DNA sequence: TGTGCCAGCAGCAAAGTGAGGCTAGCGGGGAGATGTTACGAGACCCAGTACTTC. Protein sequence: CASSKVRLAGRCYETQYF.

The chain carries TRBV6-6 and TRBJ1-5, with D possibly being TRBD1 (5 bases). The CDR3 spans 16 residues. CDR1 and CDR2 (germline): MNHNY, SVGAGI (reference sequence). V was cut by 6 bases and J by 4 bases, with 19 bases left in between. The CDR3 DNA reads TGTGCCAGCAGAATGACCTCCGGGGGGGGGAATCAGCCCCAGCATTTT. Its translation is CASRMTSGGGNQPQHF.

This rearrangement joins TRBV5-1 to TRBJ2-4; D remains ambiguous. The CDR3 sequence is 17 residues long. Germline-derived CDR1 and CDR2 are SGHRS and YFSETQ. Deletions cut 0 bases from V and 2 bases from J, with 15 bases between. CDR3 loop: CASSLGGLERTKNIQYF. The CDR3 DNA follows: TGCGCCAGCAGCTTGGGTGGGTTGGAGAGAACCAAAAACATTCAGTACTTC.

This chain uses TRBV19 with TRBJ1-2; 8 nucleotides align to TRBD1. The germline CDR1 and CDR2 sequences are LNHDA and SQIVND (reference sequence). The V segment lost 4 bases and the J segment 8 bases; nucleotides outside the gene matches: 6. There are 13 residues in the CDR3. CDR3 sequence: CASSTDREVGYTF. DNA of the CDR3: TGTGCCAGTAGTACGGACAGGGAGGTCGGCTACACCTTC.

J is TRBJ1-4 and V is TRBV5-1; a possible D gene is TRBD1 (6 bases). The CDR3 covers 15 residues. Between the trimmed V and J ends, which lost 0 bases and 8 bases, there was a span of 14 bases. CDR1 and CDR2 from the germline V gene are SGHRS and YFSETQ. The CDR3 coding sequence is TGCGCCAGCAGCTTGGCACAGGGTCAAGTGGAAAAACTGTTTTTT. As protein: CASSLAQGQVEKLFF.

The V call is TRBV5-1, the J call TRBJ1-2; a weak D match, TRBD1 (6 bases). The CDR3 extends over 15 amino acids. V lost 1 base to trimming and J lost 0 bases, with 10 bases between them. Germline assignment: CDR1 SGHRS and CDR2 YFSETQ. The chain's CDR3 is CASSLSGGANYGYTF. CDR3 bases: TGCGCCAGCAGCTTGTCGGGGGGCGCTAACTATGGCTACACCTTC.

The chain has TRBV5-6 and TRBJ2-7; the D gene is possibly TRBD2 (6 bases). The CDR3 totals 18 residues. Germline CDR1 and CDR2: SGHDT and YYEEEE. Trimming left V 3 bases short and J 2 bases short, with 24 bases between. CDR3 loop: CASSSTHQGGVNPYEQYF. The CDR3 region has the DNA TGTGCCAGCAGCTCCACACACCAGGGAGGAGTTAACCCCTACGAGCAGTACTTC.

The chain uses TRBV19 and TRBJ2-3; D remains unclear. The CDR3 spans 14 residues. The ends were cut back, 8 bases at V and 5 bases at J, with 17 bases in the middle. Germline assignment: CDR1 LNHDA and CDR2 SQIVND (reference sequence). The CDR3 DNA follows: TGTGCCAGTGATAGAGGTACATGGGGAGATACGCAGTATTTT. Its translation is CASDRGTWGDTQYF.

The chain uses TRBV7-8 and TRBJ2-1; TRBD2 aligns across 8 bases. CDR1 is SGHVS and CDR2 is FQNEAQ in the germline V gene. The CDR3 spans 17 residues. The ends lost 5 bases at V and 0 bases at J; junction bases unmatched: 9. CDR3 sequence reads: CASSLVSGDLSYNEQFF. Written as DNA, the CDR3 is TGTGCCAGCAGCCTTGTTAGCGGGGACCTCTCCTACAATGAGCAGTTCTTC.

This sequence joins TRBV13 and TRBJ2-3; D unclear. CDR3 length: 13 amino acids. Germline loops: CDR1 PRHDT, CDR2 FYEKMQ (reference sequence). V shed 5 bases and J shed 4 bases, with 10 bases lying between them. The CDR3 bases are TGTGCCAGCAGCCCAAGACGGGCAGATACGCAGTATTTT. Translated, it gives CASSPRRADTQYF.

This chain joins TRBV7-3 and TRBJ2-1; D may be TRBD1 (6 bases). CDR3 length: 15 amino acids. The ends were cut back, 5 bases at V and 8 bases at J, with 19 bases in the middle. Germline V gene data show CDR1 as SGHTA and CDR2 as FQGTGA. In nucleotides, the CDR3 is TGTGCCAGCAGCCAACAACAGGGATTGGAGTATGAGCAGTTCTTC. It specifies CASSQQQGLEYEQFF.

The chain employs TRBV2 and TRBJ2-1; no clear D gene. V gave up 1 base and J gave up 9 bases, with 13 bases separating them. Germline CDR1 is SNHLY and CDR2 is FYNNEI. The CDR3 extends over 14 amino acids. The CDR3 bases are TGTGCCAGCAGTGAAGGGCCCTCCTGGGGTGAGCAGTTCTTC. Its translation: CASSEGPSWGEQFF.

The V call is TRBV4-2, the J call TRBJ2-3; 12 bases agree with TRBD2. Germline V gives CDR1 LGHNA, CDR2 YNFKEQ. The CDR3 is 18 amino acids. V gave up 1 base and J gave up 3 bases; unmatched junction bases: 8. CDR3 DNA: TGTGCCAGCAGCCAAGCTTCCACTAGCGGGGGGCGTACAGATACGCAGTATTTT. It translates to CASSQASTSGGRTDTQYF.

This chain connects TRBV27 to TRBJ2-5, with TRBD1 identical over 8 bases. This CDR3 contains 17 residues. Per germline, CDR1 MNHEY and CDR2 SMNVEV (reference sequence). The J segment lost 4 bases and the V segment lost 2 bases, leaving 12 bases of the junction unmatched. As DNA, the CDR3 is TGTGCCAGCAGTTTACGAAGGACAGGGATTGGGGGAGAGACCCAGTACTTC. This sequence encodes CASSLRRTGIGGETQYF.

The rearrangement uses TRBV5-1 and TRBJ1-5; possible D gene TRBD1, 5 bases. The germline CDR1 and CDR2 sequences are SGHRS and YFSETQ. This CDR3 contains 18 residues. V lost 4 bases and J 0 bases, leaving 20 bases between the germline ends. Here the CDR3 reads CASSVWPTGLLSNQPQHF. The CDR3 nucleotides read TGCGCCAGCAGCGTCTGGCCTACAGGCCTACTTAGCAATCAGCCCCAGCATTTT.

The CDR3 is CASSKSRGGLANYGYTF. For the CDR3, the DNA is TGTGCCAGCAGCAAAAGTAGGGGTGGGTTAGCTAACTATGGCTACACCTTC. The V gene is TRBV21-1, the J gene TRBJ1-2; TRBD1, the D gene given by the table, was not confirmed from the DNA. TRBV21-1 is labeled a pseudogene. CDR3 length: 17 residues.

V and J are TRBV6-1 and TRBJ1-5, with TRBD1 matching over 7 bases. Per the germline V gene, CDR1 is MNHNS and CDR2 is SASEGT. The V segment lost 3 bases and the J segment 3 bases; nucleotides outside the gene matches: 17. The CDR3 totals 19 residues. The CDR3 coding sequence is TGTGCCAGCAGTGATCCCCAGATCTCTACAGGGGCTAACAATCAGCCCCAGCATTTT. Encoded protein: CASSDPQISTGANNQPQHF.

This clone appeared a single time. The chain is built from TRBV19 and TRBJ1-1, with 7 positions matching TRBD1. Trimming took 4 bases from V and 1 from J; bases not matched to a gene: 3. CDR1 is LNHDA, CDR2 SQIVND, per germline (reference sequence). The CDR3 length is 14 residues. CDR3 loop: CASSRGQPNTEAFF. The DNA of the CDR3 is TGTGCCAGTAGTAGGGGACAGCCGAACACTGAAGCTTTCTTT.

V and J are TRBV20-1 and TRBJ1-1; D unclear. Germline V gene lookup returns CDR1 DFQATT and CDR2 SNEGSKA (reference sequence). There are 10 residues in the CDR3. The V and J ends lost 4 bases and 3 bases respectively, with 3 bases between them. The CDR3 coding sequence is TGCAGTGCTATAGACACTGAAGCTTTCTTT. Translating gives CSAIDTEAFF.

The rearrangement links TRBV2 to TRBJ2-3; TRBD2 agrees at 9 bases. The CDR3 runs to 16 residues. The V gene's germline CDR1 is SNHLY and CDR2 FYNNEI. J gave up 1 base and V 2 bases, and 4 bases lay outside the gene matches. The CDR3 bases are TGTGCCAGCAGTGAACTAAGACTAGCGGGCACAGATACGCAGTATTTT. Translation: CASSELRLAGTDTQYF.

The chain uses TRBV4-3 and TRBJ1-1; no firm D call. Germline V gene sequence: CDR1 LGHNA, CDR2 YSLEER. This CDR3 region has 15 residues. V gave up 1 base and J gave up 1 base, with 10 bases separating them. CDR3 coding DNA: TGCGCCAGCAGCCAAGTTAGGGAGGGGAACACTGAAGCTTTCTTT. It yields the protein CASSQVREGNTEAFF.

V and J are TRBV5-6 and TRBJ2-6; D gene ambiguous. Trimming shortened V by 2 bases and J by 0 bases, and 15 bases separated the two germline ends. The CDR3 contains 18 residues. CDR1 and CDR2 from the germline V gene are SGHDT and YYEEEE. CDR3 sequence (DNA): TGTGCCAGCAGCTTACTGACAAGTACCCACTCTGGGGCCAACGTCCTGACTTTC. This codes for CASSLLTSTHSGANVLTF.

J is TRBJ1-6 and V is TRBV4-2, with a possible D match to TRBD1 (6 bases). Germline loops: CDR1 LGHNA, CDR2 YNFKEQ. The V end was cut by 0 bases, the J end by 6 bases, with 18 bases between. The CDR3 consists of 18 residues. The CDR3 is CASSQDPVVQGFNSPLHF. In DNA, the CDR3 is TGTGCCAGCAGCCAAGATCCCGTGGTACAGGGATTTAATTCACCCCTCCACTTT.

The chain has TRBV2 and TRBJ2-5; no firm D call. CDR3 length equals 13 residues. The germline gives CDR1 SNHLY, CDR2 FYNNEI. Trimming pared 4 bases from V and 2 bases from J, leaving 8 bases between. The DNA for the CDR3 is TGTGCCAGCAGTGGTGGAATTCAAGAGACCCAGTACTTC. It translates to CASSGGIQETQYF.

The chain joins TRBV7-2 to TRBJ2-3; D is ambiguous. The CDR3 sequence is 15 residues long. V gave up 2 bases and J gave up 5 bases, with 14 bases separating them. Germline values: CDR1 SGHTA, CDR2 FQGNSA. For the CDR3, the DNA is TGTGCCAGCAGCTTAAGTTCGCAGGTACGAGATACGCAGTATTTT. The encoded protein is CASSLSSQVRDTQYF.